The 2 T cell receptor beta chains in this list originate from one sample, sequenced in a study of beta chain features in type 1 diabetes. The whole isolated RNA underwent reverse transcription, so sequencing captured expressed TCRB transcripts. Libraries were prepared by immunoSEQ multiplex PCR; TCRdb keeps only in-frame clonotypes and omits some of them. This table holds hundreds of thousands of clones, over 9.5% found once. Specimen: naive CD4+ T cells from blood. These receptors were taken from a young woman in good health.

J is TRBJ2-1 and V is TRBV5-8; the match to TRBD2 covers 9 bases. V shed 6 bases and J 4 bases; nucleotides not matched to a gene: 11. There are 16 residues in the CDR3. From germline, CDR1 is SGHTS and CDR2 YDEGEE. CDR3 DNA: TGTGCCAGCAACGGGGGAGCGGGAGGATCTTACAATGAGCAGTTCTTC. Translating it yields CASNGGAGGSYNEQFF.

This clone was seen a few times. The V gene is TRBV7-2, the J gene TRBJ2-5; 7 bases fit TRBD2. The CDR3 loop spans 15 amino acids. Trimming cost V 1 base and J 2 bases; bases outside gene matches: 4. The germline V gene has CDR1 SGHTA and CDR2 FQGNSA. This chain's CDR3 is CASSLVTGGQETQYF. DNA of the CDR3: TGTGCCAGCAGCTTAGTTACGGGGGGTCAAGAGACCCAGTACTTC. Together with reference TRBV7-2 and TRBJ2-5, the CDR3 gives the full variable domain: GAGVSQSPSNKVTEKGKDVELRCDPISGHTALYWYRQSLGQGLEFLIYFQGNSAPDKSGLPSDRFSAERTGGSVSTLTIQRTQQEDSAVYLCASSLVTGGQETQYFGPGTRLLVL.